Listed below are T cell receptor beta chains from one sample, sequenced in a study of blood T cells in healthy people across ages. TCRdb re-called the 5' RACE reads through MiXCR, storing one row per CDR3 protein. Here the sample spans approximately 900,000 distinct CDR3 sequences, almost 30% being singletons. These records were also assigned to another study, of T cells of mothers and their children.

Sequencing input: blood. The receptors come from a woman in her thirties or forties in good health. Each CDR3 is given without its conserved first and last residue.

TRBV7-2	ASSFRQGVVTEAF
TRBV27	ASSFTGTGDGYT
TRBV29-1	SVFWGGQETQY
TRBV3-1	ASSHAGCEQY
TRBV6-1	ASSEVGNGANVLT
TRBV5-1	ASSWDNYEQY
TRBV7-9	ASSLSGGALMYEQY
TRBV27	ASSPGGAYERY
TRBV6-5	ASSYSIYAPEY
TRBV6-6	ASSLDSLRNYNEQF
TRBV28	ASSLPGLAEISTDTQY
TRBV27	ASRPVGTSTDTQY
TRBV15	ATSGRDYVANTGELF
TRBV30	AWGGNTEAF
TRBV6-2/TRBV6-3	ASSYFGPRDNEQF
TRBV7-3	ASSLMTDRNYGYT
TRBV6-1	ASAGSVLSYNEQF
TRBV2	ASREGTYEQY
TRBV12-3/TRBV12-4	ASSLLRRGHYEQY
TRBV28	ASNDRGPGEQY
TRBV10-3	AISELKTDQPQH
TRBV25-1	ASSVARGALHEQY